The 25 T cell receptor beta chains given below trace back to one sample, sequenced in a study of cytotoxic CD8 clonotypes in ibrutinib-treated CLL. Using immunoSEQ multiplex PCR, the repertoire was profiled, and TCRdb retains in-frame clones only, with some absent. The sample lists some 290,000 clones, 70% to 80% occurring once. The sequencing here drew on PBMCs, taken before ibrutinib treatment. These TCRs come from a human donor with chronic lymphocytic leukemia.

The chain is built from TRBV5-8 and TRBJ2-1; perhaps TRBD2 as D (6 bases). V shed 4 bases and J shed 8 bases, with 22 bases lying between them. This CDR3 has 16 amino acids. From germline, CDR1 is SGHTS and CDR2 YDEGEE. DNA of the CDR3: TGTGCCAGCAGCACAAGACTTACGGGAGTCGTAGATGAGCAGTTCTTC. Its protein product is CASSTRLTGVVDEQFF.

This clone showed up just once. The CDR3 is CASSPQDRGPYNEQFF. In DNA, the CDR3 is TGTGCCAGCTCACCACAGGACAGGGGTCCCTACAATGAGCAGTTCTTC. The chain uses TRBV18 and TRBJ2-1; 9 bases agree with TRBD1. The CDR3 is made up of 16 amino acids. Germline CDR1 is KGHSH and CDR2 is LQKENI. The ends lost 1 base at V and 2 bases at J; junction bases unmatched: 3.

The CDR3 DNA reads as TGTGCCAGCAGTGAATACTTAGGGAGGGCGTTCTTC. Translation: CASSEYLGRAFF. The chain uses TRBV2 and TRBJ2-1; 7 nucleotides match TRBD2. This CDR3 region has 12 residues. Germline CDR1 reads SNHLY; CDR2 reads FYNNEI. The V segment lost 2 bases and the J segment 15 bases; nucleotides outside the gene matches: 7.

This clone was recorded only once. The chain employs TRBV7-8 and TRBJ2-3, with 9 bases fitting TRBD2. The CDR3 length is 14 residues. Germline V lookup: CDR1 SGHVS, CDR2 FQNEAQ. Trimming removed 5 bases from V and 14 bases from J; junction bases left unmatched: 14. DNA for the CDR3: TGTGCCAGCAGCCTCACCTCGCCGGGACTAGCTGGGTATTTT. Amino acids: CASSLTSPGLAGYF.

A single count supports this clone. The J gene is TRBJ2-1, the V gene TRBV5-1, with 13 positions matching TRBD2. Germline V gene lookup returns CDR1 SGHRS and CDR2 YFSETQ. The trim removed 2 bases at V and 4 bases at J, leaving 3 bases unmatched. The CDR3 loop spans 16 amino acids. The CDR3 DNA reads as TGCGCCAGCAGCTTTGGACTAGCGGGGGATTACAATGAGCAGTTCTTC. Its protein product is CASSFGLAGDYNEQFF.

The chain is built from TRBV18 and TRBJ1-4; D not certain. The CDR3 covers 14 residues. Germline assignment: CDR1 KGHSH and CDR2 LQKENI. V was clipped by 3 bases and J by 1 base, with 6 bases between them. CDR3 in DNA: TGTGCCAGCTCACCGGTCGGAACTAATGAAAAACTGTTTTTT. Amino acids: CASSPVGTNEKLFF.

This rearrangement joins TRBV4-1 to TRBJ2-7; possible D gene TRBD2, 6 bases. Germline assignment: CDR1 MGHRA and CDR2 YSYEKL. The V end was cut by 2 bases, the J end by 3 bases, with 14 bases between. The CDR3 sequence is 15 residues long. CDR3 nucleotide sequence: TGCGCCAGCAGCCAACGAAGGGACTTGATCTACGAGCAGTACTTC. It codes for CASSQRRDLIYEQYF.

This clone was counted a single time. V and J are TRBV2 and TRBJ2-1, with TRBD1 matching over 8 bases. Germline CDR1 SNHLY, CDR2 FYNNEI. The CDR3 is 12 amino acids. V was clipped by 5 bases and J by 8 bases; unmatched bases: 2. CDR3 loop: CASSLQGDEQFF. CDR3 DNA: TGTGCCAGCAGTTTACAGGGGGATGAGCAGTTCTTC.

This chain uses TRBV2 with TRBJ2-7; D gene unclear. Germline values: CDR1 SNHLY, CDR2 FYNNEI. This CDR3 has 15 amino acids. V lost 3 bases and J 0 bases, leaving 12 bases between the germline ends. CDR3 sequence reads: CASSDTGVSSYEQYF. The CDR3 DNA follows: TGTGCCAGCAGTGATACTGGGGTTAGCTCCTACGAGCAGTACTTC.

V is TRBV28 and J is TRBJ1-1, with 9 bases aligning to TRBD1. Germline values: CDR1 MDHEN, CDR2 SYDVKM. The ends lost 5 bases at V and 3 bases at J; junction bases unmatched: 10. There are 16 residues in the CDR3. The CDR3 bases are TGTGCCAGCAGTAAAACTTACGGGACAGGGTACACTGAAGCTTTCTTT. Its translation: CASSKTYGTGYTEAFF. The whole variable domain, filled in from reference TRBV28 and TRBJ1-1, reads DVKVTQSSRYLVKRTGEKVFLECVQDMDHENMFWYRQDPGLGLRLIYFSYDVKMKEKGDIPEGYSVSREKKERFSLILESASTNQTSMYLCASSKTYGTGYTEAFFGQGTRLTVV.

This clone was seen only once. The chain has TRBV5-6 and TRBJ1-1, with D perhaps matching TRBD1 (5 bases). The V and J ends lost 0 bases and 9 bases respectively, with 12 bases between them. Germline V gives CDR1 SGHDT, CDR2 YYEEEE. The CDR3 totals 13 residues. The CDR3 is CASSLARTSKAFF. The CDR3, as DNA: TGTGCCAGCAGCTTGGCCAGGACAAGTAAAGCTTTCTTT.

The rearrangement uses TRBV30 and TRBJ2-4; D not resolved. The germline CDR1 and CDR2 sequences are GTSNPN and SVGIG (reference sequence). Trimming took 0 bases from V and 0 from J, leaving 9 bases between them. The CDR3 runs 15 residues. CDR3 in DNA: TGTGCCTGGAGTGTACAGTTCCTAGCCAAAAACATTCAGTACTTC. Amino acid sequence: CAWSVQFLAKNIQYF. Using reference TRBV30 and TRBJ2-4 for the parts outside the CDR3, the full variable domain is SQTIHQWPATLVQPVGSPLSLECTVEGTSNPNLYWYRQAAGRGLQLLFYSVGIGQISSEVPQNLSASRPQDRQFILSSKKLLLSDSGFYLCAWSVQFLAKNIQYFGAGTRLSVL.

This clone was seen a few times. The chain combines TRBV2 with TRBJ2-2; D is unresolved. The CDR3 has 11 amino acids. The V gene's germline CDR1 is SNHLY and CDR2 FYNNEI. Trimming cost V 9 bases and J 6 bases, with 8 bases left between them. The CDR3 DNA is TGTGCCAGTAATTATCCCGGGGAGCTGTTTTTT. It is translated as CASNYPGELFF.

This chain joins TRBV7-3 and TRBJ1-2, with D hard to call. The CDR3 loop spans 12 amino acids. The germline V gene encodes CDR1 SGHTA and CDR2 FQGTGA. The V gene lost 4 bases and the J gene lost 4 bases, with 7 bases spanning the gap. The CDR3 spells CASSSKAYGYTF. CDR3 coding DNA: TGTGCCAGCAGCTCAAAGGCCTATGGCTACACCTTC.

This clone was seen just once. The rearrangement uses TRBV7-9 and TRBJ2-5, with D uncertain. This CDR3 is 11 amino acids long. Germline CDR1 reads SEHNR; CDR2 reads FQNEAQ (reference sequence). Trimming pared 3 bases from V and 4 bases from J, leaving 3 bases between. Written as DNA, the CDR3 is TGTGCCAGCAGCTTTGGAGAGACCCAGTACTTC. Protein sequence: CASSFGETQYF.

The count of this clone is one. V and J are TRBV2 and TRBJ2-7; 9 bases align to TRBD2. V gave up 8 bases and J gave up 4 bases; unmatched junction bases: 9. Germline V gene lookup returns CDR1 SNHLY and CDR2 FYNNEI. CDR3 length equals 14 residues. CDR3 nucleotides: TGTGCCAGCTTAGCGGGAGTTTCAAGATACGAGCAGTACTTC. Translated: CASLAGVSRYEQYF.

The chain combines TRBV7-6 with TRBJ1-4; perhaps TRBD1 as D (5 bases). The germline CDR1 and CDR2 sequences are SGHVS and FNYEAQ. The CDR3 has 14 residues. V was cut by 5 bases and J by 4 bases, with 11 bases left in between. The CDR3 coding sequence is TGTGCCAGCAGCCCCGGGAGGGGTAATGAAAAACTGTTTTTT. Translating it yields CASSPGRGNEKLFF.

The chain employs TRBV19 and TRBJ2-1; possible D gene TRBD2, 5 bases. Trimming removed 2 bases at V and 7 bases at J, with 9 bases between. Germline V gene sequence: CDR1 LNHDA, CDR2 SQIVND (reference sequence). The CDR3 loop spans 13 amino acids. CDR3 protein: CASSITSRNEQFF. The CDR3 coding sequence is TGTGCCAGTAGTATAACTAGTCGGAATGAGCAGTTCTTC.

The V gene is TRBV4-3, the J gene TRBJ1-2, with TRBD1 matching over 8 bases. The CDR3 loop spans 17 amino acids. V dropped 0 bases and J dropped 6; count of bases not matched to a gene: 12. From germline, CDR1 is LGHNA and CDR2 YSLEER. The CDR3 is CASSQDWRPDRGHGYTF. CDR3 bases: TGCGCCAGCAGCCAAGATTGGCGGCCCGACAGGGGCCATGGCTACACCTTC.

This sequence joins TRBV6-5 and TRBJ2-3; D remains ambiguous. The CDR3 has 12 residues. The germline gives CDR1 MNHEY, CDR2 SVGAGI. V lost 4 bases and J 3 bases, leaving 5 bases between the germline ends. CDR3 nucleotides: TGTGCCAGCAGTTCACAGACAGATACGCAGTATTTT. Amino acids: CASSSQTDTQYF.

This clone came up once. The CDR3 bases are TGCAGCGTTGAGATATATATAACTGACAGGGTTAACTATGGCTACACCTTC. Its protein is CSVEIYITDRVNYGYTF. The gene calls are TRBV29-1 and TRBJ1-2; 7 bases agree with TRBD1. After removal of 3 bases from V and 1 base from J, the junction contained 14 bases not matched to a gene. The length of the CDR3 is 17 residues. The V gene's germline CDR1 is SQVTM and CDR2 ANQGSEA.

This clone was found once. CDR3 DNA: TGTGCCAGCAGCCAAGTTCTAGCGGGAAATTACGCGGAGGCGGGTGAGCAGTTCTTC. The encoded protein is CASSQVLAGNYAEAGEQFF. This chain joins TRBV4-2 and TRBJ2-1; 9 bases agree with TRBD2. Germline trimming cut 1 base from V and 9 bases from J; bases unmatched to any gene: 19. The CDR3 contains 19 residues. The germline gives CDR1 LGHNA, CDR2 YNFKEQ.

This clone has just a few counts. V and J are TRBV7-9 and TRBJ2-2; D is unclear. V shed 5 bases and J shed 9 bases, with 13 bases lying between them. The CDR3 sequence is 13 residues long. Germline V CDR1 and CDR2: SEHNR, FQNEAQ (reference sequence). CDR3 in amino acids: CASSVGSSRELFF. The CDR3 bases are TGTGCCAGCAGCGTCGGATCGAGCCGGGAGCTGTTTTTT.

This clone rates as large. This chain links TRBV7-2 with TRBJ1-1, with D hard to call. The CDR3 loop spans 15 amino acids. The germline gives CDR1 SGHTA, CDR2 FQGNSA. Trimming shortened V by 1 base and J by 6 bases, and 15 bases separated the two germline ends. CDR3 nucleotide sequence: TGTGCCAGCAGCTTAGATCCCGGGTTTCGGGCTGAAGCTTTCTTT. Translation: CASSLDPGFRAEAFF.

The CDR3 reads CASSLEGRGTDTQYF. DNA of the CDR3: TGTGCCAGCAGCTTAGAGGGACGGGGGACAGATACGCAGTATTTT. V usage is TRBV7-6 and J usage is TRBJ2-3; tentatively, D is TRBD2 (6 bases). Deletions cut 1 base from V and 3 bases from J, with 11 bases between. This CDR3 is 15 amino acids long. In germline, CDR1 is SGHVS, CDR2 FNYEAQ.